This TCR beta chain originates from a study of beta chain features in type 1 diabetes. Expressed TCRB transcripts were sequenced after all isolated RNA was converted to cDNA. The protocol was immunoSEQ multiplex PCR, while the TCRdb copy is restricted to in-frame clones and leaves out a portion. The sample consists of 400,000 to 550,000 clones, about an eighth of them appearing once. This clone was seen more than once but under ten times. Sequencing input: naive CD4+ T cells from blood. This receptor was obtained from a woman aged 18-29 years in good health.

CDR3 sequence: CASSGLPALNEQFF. CDR3 sequence (DNA): TGTGCCAGCAGCGGCCTCCCGGCACTGAATGAGCAGTTCTTC. The genes are TRBV9 and TRBJ2-1, with D hard to call. The CDR3 spans 14 residues. Germline CDR1 is SGDLS and CDR2 is YYNGEE. Trimming stripped 3 bases from V and 7 bases from J, with 14 bases between.